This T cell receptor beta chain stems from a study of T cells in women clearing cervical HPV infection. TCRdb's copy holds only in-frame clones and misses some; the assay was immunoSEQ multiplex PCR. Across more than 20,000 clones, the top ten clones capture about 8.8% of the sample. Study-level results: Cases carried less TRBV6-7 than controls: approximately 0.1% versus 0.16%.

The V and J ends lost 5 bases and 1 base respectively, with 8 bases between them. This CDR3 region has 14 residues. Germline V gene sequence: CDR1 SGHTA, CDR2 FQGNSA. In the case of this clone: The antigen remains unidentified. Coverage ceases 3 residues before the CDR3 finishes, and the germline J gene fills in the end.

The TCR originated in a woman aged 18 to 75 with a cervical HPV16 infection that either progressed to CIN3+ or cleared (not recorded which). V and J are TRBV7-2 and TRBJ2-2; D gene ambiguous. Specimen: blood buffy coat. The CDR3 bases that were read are TGTGCCAGCAGCATAACAGTGAACACCGGGGAG. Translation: CASSITVNTGE. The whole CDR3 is CASSITVNTGELFF.